A selection of T cell receptor beta chains follows, all from one sample in a study of cytomegalovirus exposure and HLA in healthy donors. Generated by immunoSEQ multiplex PCR, the TCRdb table keeps only in-frame clones and is missing some. This table has around 140,000 clones, approximately 84% appearing once. Sequenced: PBMCs. The receptors were gathered from a young woman in good health and CMV-seronegative. Each CDR3 is given with its conserved first and last residue. Each record gives: J gene, V gene, clone size, D gene, CDR3 DNA, CDR3 protein. D genes are given only for firm matches. Clone size is given for some rows only: seen once, a few or many times, or a class if the clone is expanded.

j_gene: TRBJ1-2
v_gene: TRBV6-5
abundance: few
d_gene: NA
CDR3nt: TGTGCCAGCAGGGACTTTTCACACACCTTC
CDR3aa: CASRDFSHTF

j_gene: TRBJ1-1
v_gene: TRBV5-6
abundance: few
d_gene: NA
CDR3nt: TGTGCCAGCAGCTTGGGAGTGGTAATGAACACTGAAGCTTTCTTT
CDR3aa: CASSLGVVMNTEAFF

j_gene: TRBJ1-1
v_gene: TRBV2
abundance: NA
d_gene: NA
CDR3nt: TGTGCCAGCAGCTGGGACAAGAACACTGAAGCTTTCTTT
CDR3aa: CASSWDKNTEAFF

j_gene: TRBJ1-2
v_gene: TRBV18
abundance: once
d_gene: TRBD1
CDR3nt: TGTGCCAGCTCACCGAGGAACAGGGGAAACTATGGCTACACCTTC
CDR3aa: CASSPRNRGNYGYTF

j_gene: TRBJ1-4
v_gene: TRBV4-2
abundance: few
d_gene: NA
CDR3nt: TGTGCCAGCAGCCAAGGGGTGTCGGGAGAAAAACTGTTTTTT
CDR3aa: CASSQGVSGEKLFF

j_gene: TRBJ2-5
v_gene: TRBV7-2
abundance: NA
d_gene: TRBD2
CDR3nt: TGTGCCAGCAGCAAGACTAGCGGGAGTGAGACCCAGTACTTC
CDR3aa: CASSKTSGSETQYF

j_gene: TRBJ2-7
v_gene: TRBV6-4
abundance: NA
d_gene: NA
CDR3nt: TGTGCCAGCAGTGACCCCCGCGGGTGCCACGAGCAGTACTTC
CDR3aa: CASSDPRGCHEQYF

j_gene: TRBJ2-1
v_gene: TRBV28
abundance: few
d_gene: TRBD1
CDR3nt: TGTGCCAGCAGCGGGACAGCTATCTACAATGAGCAGTTCTTC
CDR3aa: CASSGTAIYNEQFF

j_gene: TRBJ2-7
v_gene: TRBV4-2
abundance: NA
d_gene: TRBD2
CDR3nt: TGTGCCAGCAGCCAAACCGGGACTAGCGGGAGGATTCCCCTCTACGAGCAGTACTTC
CDR3aa: CASSQTGTSGRIPLYEQYF

j_gene: TRBJ2-7
v_gene: TRBV29-1
abundance: few
d_gene: TRBD1
CDR3nt: TGCAGCGTGGGACAGGAAAGATACGAGCAGTACTTC
CDR3aa: CSVGQERYEQYF

j_gene: TRBJ1-5
v_gene: TRBV6-5
abundance: NA
d_gene: NA
CDR3nt: TGTGCCAGTTATCAGGGGCCCAATCAGCCCCAGCATTTT
CDR3aa: CASYQGPNQPQHF

j_gene: TRBJ1-2
v_gene: TRBV6-5
abundance: NA
d_gene: NA
CDR3nt: TGTGCCAGTGGGCCGATAGAAGCGGCGAACTATGGCTACACCTTC
CDR3aa: CASGPIEAANYGYTF

j_gene: TRBJ1-1
v_gene: TRBV7-9
abundance: NA
d_gene: NA
CDR3nt: TGTGCCAGCAGCTTACCAATGAACACTGAAGCTTTCTTT
CDR3aa: CASSLPMNTEAFF

j_gene: TRBJ1-2
v_gene: TRBV7-6
abundance: NA
d_gene: NA
CDR3nt: TGTGCCAGCAGCTTAAGTACAAATAACTATGGCTACACCTTC
CDR3aa: CASSLSTNNYGYTF

j_gene: TRBJ1-1
v_gene: TRBV7-9
abundance: few
d_gene: NA
CDR3nt: TGTGCCAGCAGCTTAGTGCAGGGAAACACTGAAGCTTTCTTT
CDR3aa: CASSLVQGNTEAFF

j_gene: TRBJ2-1
v_gene: TRBV18
abundance: once
d_gene: TRBD1
CDR3nt: TGTGCCAGCTCACCCCGGGACAGAAGTGAGCAGTTCTTC
CDR3aa: CASSPRDRSEQFF

j_gene: TRBJ2-1
v_gene: TRBV4-2
abundance: NA
d_gene: TRBD2
CDR3nt: TGTGCCAGCAGCCAGGGACTAGCGGGGACCCCATCCTACAATGAGCAGTTCTTC
CDR3aa: CASSQGLAGTPSYNEQFF

j_gene: TRBJ1-2
v_gene: TRBV25-1
abundance: NA
d_gene: NA
CDR3nt: TGTGCCAGCAGTTCCAGGGCCCGCTCCTATGGCTACACCTTC
CDR3aa: CASSSRARSYGYTF

j_gene: TRBJ1-4
v_gene: TRBV5-1
abundance: NA
d_gene: TRBD1
CDR3nt: TGCGCCAGCAGCTTAGACAGGGTAACTAATGAAAAACTGTTTTTT
CDR3aa: CASSLDRVTNEKLFF

j_gene: TRBJ1-3
v_gene: TRBV5-8
abundance: NA
d_gene: NA
CDR3nt: TGTGCCAGCAGCTTAATGGGCTTCTCTGGAAACACCATATATTTT
CDR3aa: CASSLMGFSGNTIYF

j_gene: TRBJ2-7
v_gene: TRBV6-5
abundance: NA
d_gene: TRBD1
CDR3nt: TGTGCCAGCAGTCGCAAGAGACAGGGGATCCACGAGCAGTACTTC
CDR3aa: CASSRKRQGIHEQYF

j_gene: TRBJ1-1
v_gene: TRBV30
abundance: few
d_gene: NA
CDR3nt: TGTGCCTGGAGTAAGGGGCGGGGCGATAGAACTGAAGCTTTCTTT
CDR3aa: CAWSKGRGDRTEAFF

j_gene: TRBJ2-7
v_gene: TRBV2
abundance: NA
d_gene: NA
CDR3nt: TGTGCCAGCAGTGAATCTGTCTACGAGCAGTACTTC
CDR3aa: CASSESVYEQYF

j_gene: TRBJ1-2
v_gene: TRBV6-1
abundance: once
d_gene: NA
CDR3nt: TGTGCCAGCAGTGAGTCTCCGGGATATGGCTACACCTTC
CDR3aa: CASSESPGYGYTF

j_gene: TRBJ1-4
v_gene: TRBV4-1
abundance: once
d_gene: NA
CDR3nt: TGCGCCAGCAGGCGGGGCGACCTCGCAGAAAAACTGTTTTTT
CDR3aa: CASRRGDLAEKLFF

j_gene: TRBJ2-3
v_gene: TRBV7-8
abundance: NA
d_gene: TRBD2
CDR3nt: TGTGCCAGCAGCCCGGGACTAGCGGGAGGATTCTCTAGCACAGATACGCAGTATTTT
CDR3aa: CASSPGLAGGFSSTDTQYF

j_gene: TRBJ2-1
v_gene: TRBV6-5
abundance: NA
d_gene: TRBD2
CDR3nt: TGTGCCAGCAGAAGCGGGAGGGAGCGGCAGTTCTTC
CDR3aa: CASRSGRERQFF

j_gene: TRBJ2-3
v_gene: TRBV13
abundance: NA
d_gene: TRBD2
CDR3nt: TGTGCCAGCAGCCAGACTAGCGGGAGGTGGACAGATACGCAGTATTTT
CDR3aa: CASSQTSGRWTDTQYF

j_gene: TRBJ1-3
v_gene: TRBV19
abundance: NA
d_gene: NA
CDR3nt: TGTGCCAGCCATGGAAACACCATATATTTT
CDR3aa: CASHGNTIYF

j_gene: TRBJ1-4
v_gene: TRBV15
abundance: NA
d_gene: TRBD1
CDR3nt: TGTGCCACCAGCAGTCCTCTACAGGGGGGTGAAAAACTGTTTTTT
CDR3aa: CATSSPLQGGEKLFF

j_gene: TRBJ2-1
v_gene: TRBV4-1
abundance: NA
d_gene: TRBD2
CDR3nt: TGCGCCAGCAGCCACCATTTAGCGGGAGACAATGAGCAGTTCTTC
CDR3aa: CASSHHLAGDNEQFF

j_gene: TRBJ1-2
v_gene: TRBV5-1
abundance: NA
d_gene: NA
CDR3nt: TGCGCCAGCAGCACGACAGCGGGTGGCTACACCTTC
CDR3aa: CASSTTAGGYTF

j_gene: TRBJ2-2
v_gene: TRBV19
abundance: few
d_gene: NA
CDR3nt: TGTGCCAGCAAGGTGGCGGGAAGGTACACCGGGGAGCTGTTTTTT
CDR3aa: CASKVAGRYTGELFF

j_gene: TRBJ2-1
v_gene: TRBV28
abundance: NA
d_gene: NA
CDR3nt: TGTGCCAGCAGTACCCGACTAGAGCGGTTCTTC
CDR3aa: CASSTRLERFF

j_gene: TRBJ1-5
v_gene: TRBV19
abundance: NA
d_gene: NA
CDR3nt: TGTGCCAGTACCACTCATAGCAATCAGCCCCAGCATTTT
CDR3aa: CASTTHSNQPQHF

j_gene: TRBJ2-2
v_gene: TRBV10-3
abundance: NA
d_gene: NA
CDR3nt: TGTGCCATCAGTGTCTCTAAAAACACCGGGGAGCTGTTTTTT
CDR3aa: CAISVSKNTGELFF

j_gene: TRBJ2-2
v_gene: TRBV18
abundance: NA
d_gene: TRBD1
CDR3nt: TGTGCCAGCTCACCACCGTTAGGGGGCGCCCACGCCGGGGAGCTGTTTTTT
CDR3aa: CASSPPLGGAHAGELFF

j_gene: TRBJ2-6
v_gene: TRBV12-5
abundance: NA
d_gene: NA
CDR3nt: TGTGCTAGTGGACCCCGGGGGTCTGGGGCCAACGTCCTGACTTTC
CDR3aa: CASGPRGSGANVLTF

j_gene: TRBJ2-1
v_gene: TRBV6-1
abundance: NA
d_gene: TRBD1
CDR3nt: TGTGCCAGCAGTGAATGGCCGGACAGGGGGCCGAACAATGAGCAGTTCTTC
CDR3aa: CASSEWPDRGPNNEQFF

j_gene: TRBJ1-2
v_gene: TRBV15
abundance: NA
d_gene: TRBD1
CDR3nt: TGTGCCACCAGCAGGGAGAGACAGGGTGGCTATGGCTACACCTTC
CDR3aa: CATSRERQGGYGYTF

j_gene: TRBJ2-3
v_gene: TRBV4-2
abundance: NA
d_gene: TRBD2
CDR3nt: TGTGCCAGCAGTCGGGGGGATAGAAGTGGTTTCACAGATACGCAGTATTTT
CDR3aa: CASSRGDRSGFTDTQYF

j_gene: TRBJ1-2
v_gene: TRBV7-9
abundance: few
d_gene: TRBD1
CDR3nt: TGTGCCAGCAGTTTTACAGGGGGCGCGAACTATGGCTACACCTTC
CDR3aa: CASSFTGGANYGYTF

j_gene: TRBJ2-7
v_gene: TRBV5-1
abundance: NA
d_gene: TRBD1
CDR3nt: TGCGCCAGCAGCTCCGAACCGGGACAGGGCTACGAGCAGTACTTC
CDR3aa: CASSSEPGQGYEQYF

j_gene: TRBJ1-4
v_gene: TRBV30
abundance: few
d_gene: NA
CDR3nt: TGTGCCTGGACTATTTCGGGGTTTAATGAAAAACTGTTTTTT
CDR3aa: CAWTISGFNEKLFF

j_gene: TRBJ2-6
v_gene: TRBV4-1
abundance: NA
d_gene: TRBD1
CDR3nt: TGCGCCAGCAGCCAAGTTGGGACAGGGCCCTCCTTTCGGGGGGCCAACGTCCTGACTTTC
CDR3aa: CASSQVGTGPSFRGANVLTF

j_gene: TRBJ1-2
v_gene: TRBV6-1
abundance: NA
d_gene: NA
CDR3nt: TGTGCCAGCAGTGAAGCTGGGGGGTTCAGGAGTGGCTACACCTTC
CDR3aa: CASSEAGGFRSGYTF

j_gene: TRBJ2-7
v_gene: TRBV10-3
abundance: NA
d_gene: NA
CDR3nt: TGTGCCATCAGCCTAGCAAACGAGCAGTACTTC
CDR3aa: CAISLANEQYF

j_gene: TRBJ2-7
v_gene: TRBV27
abundance: few
d_gene: TRBD1
CDR3nt: TGTGCCAGCCGCGGGACAGGGGGAATCGAGCAGTACTTC
CDR3aa: CASRGTGGIEQYF

j_gene: TRBJ1-1
v_gene: TRBV30
abundance: NA
d_gene: TRBD1
CDR3nt: TGTGCCTGGAGGCCCGGGACAGAATCGAACACTGAAGCTTTCTTT
CDR3aa: CAWRPGTESNTEAFF

j_gene: TRBJ2-3
v_gene: TRBV12-5
abundance: NA
d_gene: TRBD1
CDR3nt: TGTGCTAGTGGTTTGGTATACAGGGGAAGCACAGATACGCAGTATTTT
CDR3aa: CASGLVYRGSTDTQYF

j_gene: TRBJ1-1
v_gene: TRBV7-6
abundance: NA
d_gene: NA
CDR3nt: TGTGCCAGCAGCTTAGACAGCAACACTGAAGCTTTCTTT
CDR3aa: CASSLDSNTEAFF

j_gene: TRBJ1-5
v_gene: TRBV25-1
abundance: NA
d_gene: NA
CDR3nt: TGTGCCAGCGGACAGAGCGACCACAATCAGCCCCAGCATTTT
CDR3aa: CASGQSDHNQPQHF

j_gene: TRBJ1-3
v_gene: TRBV5-6
abundance: NA
d_gene: NA
CDR3nt: TGTGCCAGCAGTCTTAGGAGGGGTCGCAACACCATATATTTT
CDR3aa: CASSLRRGRNTIYF

j_gene: TRBJ2-3
v_gene: TRBV9
abundance: NA
d_gene: NA
CDR3nt: TGTGCCAGCAGCGTAGGTAGCCTGACAGCAGATACGCAGTATTTT
CDR3aa: CASSVGSLTADTQYF

j_gene: TRBJ1-2
v_gene: TRBV30
abundance: NA
d_gene: NA
CDR3nt: TGTGCATATCACAGCTGGGTCGAGTCGGACTATGGCTACACCTTC
CDR3aa: CAYHSWVESDYGYTF

j_gene: TRBJ2-7
v_gene: TRBV15
abundance: NA
d_gene: NA
CDR3nt: TGTGCCACCAGCAGAGAGAGGGAACCCTACGAGCAGTACTTC
CDR3aa: CATSREREPYEQYF

j_gene: TRBJ1-1
v_gene: TRBV13
abundance: NA
d_gene: TRBD1
CDR3nt: TGTGCCAGCAGCTTAAGGCCCGCCGGGACAGGGGTAACTGAAGCTTTCTTT
CDR3aa: CASSLRPAGTGVTEAFF